This is a list of T cell receptor beta chains from one sample in a study of blood T cell repertoires in COVID-19. This table comes from immunoSEQ multiplex PCR, and its TCRdb copy is limited to in-frame clones, with some not included. The sample lists 200,000 to 250,000 clones, more than 65% seen once, with about 3.9% in the top ten. Specimen: peripheral blood. The receptors stem from a woman at least 80 years old with acute or convalescent COVID-19. Both conserved end residues are part of each CDR3. A D gene is named only where the DNA matches it firmly. Clone size is not always given. Where it is, it says once, few, many or a class for expanded clones.

J	size	V	D	DNA	CDR3
TRBJ2-7	-	TRBV27	-	TGTGCCAGCAGTTTAGGAGTCGAGGTTTTTACCGAGCAGTACTTC	CASSLGVEVFTEQYF
TRBJ1-4	-	TRBV11-3	-	TGTGCCAGCAGCTTAGATCGGTTTAATGAAAAACTGTTTTTT	CASSLDRFNEKLFF
TRBJ2-2	-	TRBV19	TRBD2	TGTGCCAGTACCACTAGCGGGGGGGCCCACGGGGAGCTGTTTTTT	CASTTSGGAHGELFF
TRBJ1-2	many	TRBV4-1	TRBD1	TGCGCCAGCAGCCAAGGCCCGACAGGGGTTGGTTATGGCTACACCTTC	CASSQGPTGVGYGYTF
TRBJ1-2	-	TRBV6-4	TRBD1	TGTGCCAGCAGTCCCGGGACAGGGTCGAGACACTATGGCTACACCTTC	CASSPGTGSRHYGYTF
TRBJ1-2	-	TRBV5-5	-	TGTGCCAGCAGCTTGGACGGGGGGTACTATGGCTACACCTTC	CASSLDGGYYGYTF
TRBJ2-3	once	TRBV7-9	TRBD2	TGTGCCAGCAGCCCCCCGGCGGGGGAAACAGATACGCAGTATTTT	CASSPPAGETDTQYF
TRBJ2-3	once	TRBV4-1	-	TGCGCCAGCAGCGACGGGGGGCGGGATACGCAGTATTTT	CASSDGGRDTQYF
TRBJ1-3	few	TRBV4-1	-	TGCGCCAGCAGCCAAGATTCCTTTATCGGGTCTGGAAACACCATATATTTT	CASSQDSFIGSGNTIYF
TRBJ1-2	-	TRBV30	-	TGTGCCTGGAGTCGACAATCTTACGATGGCTACACCTTC	CAWSRQSYDGYTF
TRBJ1-5	-	TRBV19	TRBD1	TGTGCCAGTAACCAGGGGGGTCAGCCCCAGCATTTT	CASNQGGQPQHF
TRBJ1-1	-	TRBV11-3	-	TGTGTCACCGGACAGAAGAACACTGAAGCTTTCTTT	CVTGQKNTEAFF
TRBJ1-4	once	TRBV28	-	TGTGCCAGCAGTTCATACTCAGACAGGAATGAAAAACTGTTTTTT	CASSSYSDRNEKLFF
TRBJ1-1	-	TRBV5-1	-	TGCGCCAGCAGCCTGTCTACAGGTGGGACTGAAGCTTTCTTT	CASSLSTGGTEAFF
TRBJ2-1	-	TRBV6-5	TRBD1	TGTGCCAGCAGTTACGACAGGGGTATACAGGATGAGCAGTTCTTC	CASSYDRGIQDEQFF
TRBJ1-5	-	TRBV5-5	TRBD1	TGTGCCAGCAGCGTCCTTGACAGGGGGAGCAATCAGCCCCAGCATTTT	CASSVLDRGSNQPQHF
TRBJ1-6	few	TRBV28	TRBD1	TGTGCCAGTATCACAGGGGCGTCCTCACCCCTCCACTTT	CASITGASSPLHF
TRBJ1-2	-	TRBV6-5	-	TGTGCCAGCAGCCCCGACAGAAACTATGGCTACACCTTC	CASSPDRNYGYTF
TRBJ2-3	-	TRBV5-5	TRBD1	TGTGCCAGCAGCGAGACAGGGATCACAGATACGCAGTATTTT	CASSETGITDTQYF
TRBJ2-1	-	TRBV6-5	TRBD2	TGTGCCAGCCGGACTAGCGGGTACAATGAGCAGTTCTTC	CASRTSGYNEQFF
TRBJ1-2	once	TRBV5-1	-	TGCGCCAGCAGCCCGGGGGTTGGGACCATCGCCAACTATGGCTACACCTTC	CASSPGVGTIANYGYTF
TRBJ2-1	-	TRBV19	-	TGTGCCAGCGCCATGGGTGGCGGGGTATACAATGAGCAGTTCTTC	CASAMGGGVYNEQFF
TRBJ2-1	few	TRBV11-3	TRBD1	TGTGCCAGCAGCCGACGACAGGGGGCGGGGAATGAGCAGTTCTTC	CASSRRQGAGNEQFF
TRBJ2-7	few	TRBV6-1	-	TGTGCCAGCAGTGAAGATAACAGGCCATCCTACGAGCAGTACTTC	CASSEDNRPSYEQYF
TRBJ1-1	-	TRBV5-1	-	TGCGCCAGCAGCTTCGGGGATACTGAAGCTTTCTTT	CASSFGDTEAFF
TRBJ2-2	-	TRBV24-1	TRBD1	TGTGCCACCAGTGATATTAAGACAGGGGGCAACACCGGGGAGCTGTTTTTT	CATSDIKTGGNTGELFF
TRBJ2-7	-	TRBV5-4	-	TGTGCCAGCAGCCGGGAGAACTCAGCTATTTACGAGCAGTACTTC	CASSRENSAIYEQYF
TRBJ2-3	-	TRBV5-4	TRBD1	TGTGCCAGCAGCCTCCCCCCGACAGGGAGCACAGATACGCAGTATTTT	CASSLPPTGSTDTQYF
TRBJ1-2	-	TRBV19	TRBD1	TGTGCCAGTAGTATAGATCGGGACAGGGTCCTTTCCTCAAGTGGCTACACCTTC	CASSIDRDRVLSSSGYTF
TRBJ2-7	once	TRBV7-2	-	TGTGCCAGCAGCTTAGCCGTGGGCGGAGGATATTCCTACGAGCAGTACTTC	CASSLAVGGGYSYEQYF
TRBJ1-2	-	TRBV6-5	TRBD1	TGTGCCAGCCGGATTGACAGGGTTGACTATGGCTACACCTTC	CASRIDRVDYGYTF
TRBJ1-1	-	TRBV6-5	TRBD1	TGTGCCAGCAGCAACAGGGGCGGAGGTACTGAAGCTTTCTTT	CASSNRGGGTEAFF
TRBJ2-2	-	TRBV5-6	TRBD1	TGTGCCAGCAGCCAACGGACAGGGATTCTCCTTCTCGGTGGCGGGGAGCTGTTTTTT	CASSQRTGILLLGGGELFF
TRBJ2-7	-	TRBV5-1	TRBD1	TGCGCCAGCAGCGTGGACAGGGTCGGCGAGCAGTACTTC	CASSVDRVGEQYF
TRBJ1-4	-	TRBV7-9	TRBD1	TGTGCCAGCAGCGACAGGGCTAAGGAAAAACTGTTTTTT	CASSDRAKEKLFF
TRBJ2-2	-	TRBV28	-	TGTGCCAGCAACCCTCCTAGAGCCGGGGAGCTGTTTTTT	CASNPPRAGELFF
TRBJ2-3	-	TRBV5-8	TRBD2	TGTGCCAGCAGCTTGTACGCTAGCGGGGGGGCTGGGGCCACAGATACGCAGTATTTT	CASSLYASGGAGATDTQYF
TRBJ2-2	-	TRBV4-1	TRBD2	TGCGCCAGCAGCCAAGCAGCGGGGGACACCGGGGAGCTGTTTTTT	CASSQAAGDTGELFF
TRBJ2-3	-	TRBV6-4	TRBD2	TGTGCCAGCAGTGATTCCGGGACTAGCGCCCTCGATACGCAGTATTTT	CASSDSGTSALDTQYF
TRBJ2-2	-	TRBV6-4	-	TGTGCCAGCAGTGACCAGGGTTACACCGGGGAGCTGTTTTTT	CASSDQGYTGELFF
TRBJ2-7	-	TRBV18	-	TGTGCCAGCTCACCCTCCTCCGGGCCAGGGGAAAACTTC	CASSPSSGPGENF
TRBJ2-1	-	TRBV7-3	-	TGTGCCAGCAGCTTCGACCGCGGCAATGAGCAGTTCTTC	CASSFDRGNEQFF
TRBJ1-2	-	TRBV4-3	TRBD1	TGCGCCAGCAGCCAAGACGACAGGGTTGGCTACACCTTC	CASSQDDRVGYTF
TRBJ1-1	-	TRBV7-3	-	TGTGCCAGCAGTCCTCTCAGAGAGGCGAACACTGAAGCTTTCTTT	CASSPLREANTEAFF
TRBJ1-1	-	TRBV29-1	-	TGCAGCGTTGAACTTTTGGGTTTTACGGGGGAGAACACTGAAGCTTTCTTT	CSVELLGFTGENTEAFF
TRBJ1-1	once	TRBV7-2	TRBD1	TGTGCCAGCAGGTCACAGGGGGCTGGGGGCACTGAAGCTTTCTTT	CASRSQGAGGTEAFF
TRBJ2-4	-	TRBV5-5	-	TGTGCCAGCAGCTTGCGGGGAAACATTCAGTACTTC	CASSLRGNIQYF
TRBJ1-2	few	TRBV11-2	-	TGTGCCAGCAGCTTAGAGGTTCTAGGATTAACCGGAATGCCTTTC	CASSLEVLGLTGMPF
TRBJ2-5	-	TRBV19	TRBD1	TGTGCCAGTACCCTACGACAGGGCGAGACCCAGTACTTC	CASTLRQGETQYF
TRBJ1-1	-	TRBV28	-	TGTGCCAGCACCAAAGACAGTTACACTGAAGCTTTCTTT	CASTKDSYTEAFF
TRBJ2-7	-	TRBV10-3	TRBD1	TGTGCCATCAGTCAAACAGGGGGTTACTCCTACGAGCAGTACTTC	CAISQTGGYSYEQYF
TRBJ1-1	-	TRBV5-1	TRBD1	TGCGCCAGCGAGCTACAGGGGCCGAACACTGAAGCTTTCTTT	CASELQGPNTEAFF
TRBJ2-5	-	TRBV5-1	TRBD2	TGCGCCAGCAGCTGGGGTCTAGCGGGGGTAGAGACCCAGTACTTC	CASSWGLAGVETQYF
TRBJ2-7	-	TRBV6-5	TRBD1	TGTGCCAGCAGTCCCGACAGGGCCGAGCAGTACTTC	CASSPDRAEQYF
TRBJ1-6	-	TRBV27	TRBD1	TGTGCCAGCAGTTTAGGACAGGGCCGCAATAATTCACCCCTCCACTTT	CASSLGQGRNNSPLHF